This is a list of T cell receptor beta chains from one sample in a study of regulatory T cells in long-lasting Graves disease. MiXCR was run by TCRdb on the multiplex PCR reads, yielding one entry per CDR3 protein. The table shows 380,000 or so distinct CDR3 sequences, with roughly 16% occurring only once. These same data were also listed under a study on T cells in Graves' hyperthyroidism and ophthalmopathy.

The sample consisted of peripheral blood mononuclear cells (PBMCs), taken at new diagnosis, from a patient treated with antithyroid drugs. These TCRs come from a young woman with Graves disease. Each CDR3 is given with its conserved first and last residue. D genes are given only for firm matches. Size is omitted from some rows. Given values are once, few, many or a class for expanded clones.

clone_size: many
j_call: TRBJ2-2
d_call: -
cdr3_length: 17
v_call: TRBV2
cdr3_nt: -
cdr3_aa: CASRTCSGRATPGSCFF

clone_size: many
j_call: TRBJ1-3
d_call: -
cdr3_length: 14
v_call: TRBV3-1
cdr3_nt: TGTGCCAGCAGCCAATTTTCGCCAGGAAACACCATATATTTT
cdr3_aa: CASSQFSPGNTIYF

clone_size: -
j_call: TRBJ2-5
d_call: TRBD1
cdr3_length: 16
v_call: TRBV28
cdr3_nt: TGTGCCAGCAGTCAAATCCGGGACAGGGCGCCAGAGACCCAGTACTTC
cdr3_aa: CASSQIRDRAPETQYF

clone_size: -
j_call: TRBJ2-1
d_call: TRBD1
cdr3_length: 13
v_call: TRBV5-6
cdr3_nt: TGTGCCAGCAGCATGACAGGGGGCAATGAGCAGTTCTTC
cdr3_aa: CASSMTGGNEQFF

clone_size: many
j_call: TRBJ1-6
d_call: -
cdr3_length: 12
v_call: TRBV18
cdr3_nt: TGTGCCAGCTCACCGGGTGTTTCACCCCTCCACTTT
cdr3_aa: CASSPGVSPLHF

clone_size: many
j_call: TRBJ2-2
d_call: TRBD1
cdr3_length: 15
v_call: TRBV12-5
cdr3_nt: TGTGCTAGTGCCACGGGACAGGGGAACACCGGGGAGCTGTTTTTT
cdr3_aa: CASATGQGNTGELFF

clone_size: many
j_call: TRBJ2-1
d_call: TRBD2
cdr3_length: 16
v_call: TRBV6-2/TRBV6-3
cdr3_nt: TGTGCCAGCAGAAGACTAGCGGGAGGCCTCTACAATGAGCAGTTCTTC
cdr3_aa: CASRRLAGGLYNEQFF

clone_size: many
j_call: TRBJ1-1
d_call: -
cdr3_length: 13
v_call: TRBV30
cdr3_nt: TGTGCCTGGAGTGTACACACCAACACTGAAGCTTTCTTT
cdr3_aa: CAWSVHTNTEAFF

clone_size: many
j_call: TRBJ2-5
d_call: -
cdr3_length: 14
v_call: TRBV18
cdr3_nt: TGTGCCAGCTCACCCCCAGGAGGGAGTGAGACCCAGTACTTC
cdr3_aa: CASSPPGGSETQYF

clone_size: -
j_call: TRBJ2-6
d_call: -
cdr3_length: 15
v_call: TRBV5-1
cdr3_nt: TGCGCCAGCAGCTTGGAGGTGGACGGGGCCAACGTCCTGACTTTC
cdr3_aa: CASSLEVDGANVLTF

clone_size: many
j_call: TRBJ2-7
d_call: TRBD2
cdr3_length: 13
v_call: TRBV6-2/TRBV6-3
cdr3_nt: TGTGCCAGCAGTCAGCGGGAGGCGAATGAGCAGTACTTC
cdr3_aa: CASSQREANEQYF

clone_size: many
j_call: TRBJ2-7
d_call: TRBD1
cdr3_length: 14
v_call: TRBV18
cdr3_nt: TGTGCCAGCTCACCAACCGGGACAGGGAACGAGCAGTACTTC
cdr3_aa: CASSPTGTGNEQYF

clone_size: many
j_call: TRBJ2-7
d_call: -
cdr3_length: 16
v_call: TRBV4-2
cdr3_nt: TGTGCCAGCAGCCAAGCAGCGGGACAGACATCCTACGAGCAGTACTTC
cdr3_aa: CASSQAAGQTSYEQYF

clone_size: few
j_call: TRBJ2-7
d_call: TRBD1
cdr3_length: 14
v_call: TRBV29-1
cdr3_nt: TGCAGCGTTTCCTCCGGGACAGTCACCTACGAGCAGTACTTC
cdr3_aa: CSVSSGTVTYEQYF

clone_size: few
j_call: TRBJ1-5
d_call: -
cdr3_length: 16
v_call: TRBV6-5
cdr3_nt: TGTGCCAGCAGTTACTCATCCAGGGGTAATAATCAGCCCCAGCATTTT
cdr3_aa: CASSYSSRGNNQPQHF

clone_size: many
j_call: TRBJ1-3
d_call: -
cdr3_length: 14
v_call: TRBV30
cdr3_nt: TGTGCCTGGTCGAGGAGGTCTCCGGGAAACACCATATATTTT
cdr3_aa: CAWSRRSPGNTIYF

clone_size: many
j_call: TRBJ1-2
d_call: TRBD1
cdr3_length: 13
v_call: TRBV20-1
cdr3_nt: TGCAGTGCCACCAGGACAGGGGGCTCGGGCTACACCTTC
cdr3_aa: CSATRTGGSGYTF

clone_size: few
j_call: TRBJ1-1
d_call: TRBD1
cdr3_length: 13
v_call: TRBV2
cdr3_nt: TGTGCCACTGGGACAGGGGGGGGTACTGAAGCTTTCTTT
cdr3_aa: CATGTGGGTEAFF

clone_size: few
j_call: TRBJ1-6
d_call: -
cdr3_length: 13
v_call: TRBV6-1
cdr3_nt: TGTGCCACCGGGATGTCCGTGGGTTCACCCCTCCACTTT
cdr3_aa: CATGMSVGSPLHF

clone_size: many
j_call: TRBJ2-5
d_call: -
cdr3_length: 13
v_call: TRBV7-9
cdr3_nt: TGTGCCAGCCTATTTTCTCCGGAGGAGACCCAGTACTTC
cdr3_aa: CASLFSPEETQYF

clone_size: few
j_call: TRBJ1-1
d_call: -
cdr3_length: 14
v_call: TRBV5-1
cdr3_nt: TGCGCCAGCAGCCCCTTCGAGGTGAACACTGAAGCTTTCTTT
cdr3_aa: CASSPFEVNTEAFF

clone_size: -
j_call: TRBJ2-1
d_call: TRBD1
cdr3_length: 15
v_call: TRBV28
cdr3_nt: TGTGCCAGCAGCCGGGCCGGGACAGGGTCAAATAAGCAGTTCTTC
cdr3_aa: CASSRAGTGSNKQFF

clone_size: many
j_call: TRBJ2-7
d_call: -
cdr3_length: 15
v_call: TRBV28
cdr3_nt: TGTGCCAGCAGTTCTGTGATACTAGCATCCTACGAGCAGTACTTC
cdr3_aa: CASSSVILASYEQYF

clone_size: -
j_call: TRBJ1-2
d_call: -
cdr3_length: 13
v_call: TRBV7-3
cdr3_nt: TGTGCCAGCAGCGAGTTCGGGGGGGATGGCTACACCTTC
cdr3_aa: CASSEFGGDGYTF

clone_size: many
j_call: TRBJ2-7
d_call: TRBD2
cdr3_length: 15
v_call: TRBV5-6
cdr3_nt: TGTGCCAGCAGCCTGACAGCGGGAGAACTTAACGAGCAGTACTTC
cdr3_aa: CASSLTAGELNEQYF

clone_size: many
j_call: TRBJ2-5
d_call: -
cdr3_length: 15
v_call: TRBV24-1
cdr3_nt: TGTGCCACCAGCGCCACGGGGGCGCGGGAGGAGACCCAGTACTTC
cdr3_aa: CATSATGAREETQYF

clone_size: many
j_call: TRBJ2-3
d_call: -
cdr3_length: 15
v_call: TRBV2
cdr3_nt: TGTGCCAGCAGTGAAGGGGGGCAGAACACAGATACGCAGTATTTT
cdr3_aa: CASSEGGQNTDTQYF

clone_size: few
j_call: TRBJ2-7
d_call: TRBD2
cdr3_length: 16
v_call: TRBV6-1
cdr3_nt: TGTGCCAGCAGAGGGACTAGCGGGATCCTCTCCTACGAGCAGTACTTC
cdr3_aa: CASRGTSGILSYEQYF

clone_size: few
j_call: TRBJ1-6
d_call: TRBD1
cdr3_length: 15
v_call: TRBV5-6
cdr3_nt: TGTGCCAGCAGCGAAGGACAGGCGGGGAATTCACCCCTCCACTTT
cdr3_aa: CASSEGQAGNSPLHF

clone_size: many
j_call: TRBJ2-7
d_call: TRBD1
cdr3_length: 14
v_call: TRBV6-1
cdr3_nt: TGTGCCAGCAGCCCCGGGACAGGGATCAACGAGCAGTACTTC
cdr3_aa: CASSPGTGINEQYF

clone_size: -
j_call: TRBJ1-5
d_call: -
cdr3_length: 15
v_call: TRBV9
cdr3_nt: TGTGCCAGCAGCGTAGCCGGGGCTAGCAATCAGCCCCAGCATTTT
cdr3_aa: CASSVAGASNQPQHF

clone_size: -
j_call: TRBJ2-1
d_call: TRBD2
cdr3_length: 15
v_call: TRBV14
cdr3_nt: TGTGCCAGCAGCCAGGTCGGGAGGAGGGCCAATGAGCAGTTCTTC
cdr3_aa: CASSQVGRRANEQFF

clone_size: -
j_call: TRBJ2-1
d_call: TRBD2
cdr3_length: 15
v_call: TRBV7-9
cdr3_nt: TGTGCCAGCAGCACCGGGACTAGCGGGAAGTATGAGCAGTTCTTC
cdr3_aa: CASSTGTSGKYEQFF

clone_size: -
j_call: TRBJ2-3
d_call: TRBD2
cdr3_length: 19
v_call: TRBV5-1
cdr3_nt: TGCGCCAGCAGCAGCCAAGGGACTAGCGGGTACTCCTTCACAGATACGCAGTATTTT
cdr3_aa: CASSSQGTSGYSFTDTQYF

clone_size: many
j_call: TRBJ2-1
d_call: TRBD1
cdr3_length: 15
v_call: TRBV3-1
cdr3_nt: TGTGCCAGCAGCCTGGACAGGGTCTCCTACAATGAGCAGTTCTTC
cdr3_aa: CASSLDRVSYNEQFF

clone_size: -
j_call: TRBJ2-7
d_call: -
cdr3_length: 11
v_call: TRBV30
cdr3_nt: TGTGCCTGGAAGCGAGGGTACGAGCAGTACTTC
cdr3_aa: CAWKRGYEQYF

clone_size: -
j_call: TRBJ2-7
d_call: -
cdr3_length: 14
v_call: TRBV6-1
cdr3_nt: TGTGCCAGCATCGGCTTGAGCCCTCCCTACGAGCAGTACTTC
cdr3_aa: CASIGLSPPYEQYF

clone_size: few
j_call: TRBJ1-2
d_call: -
cdr3_length: 13
v_call: TRBV12-3/TRBV12-4
cdr3_nt: TGTGCCAGCTCAGGGACCCTAATTGCCGGCTACACCTTC
cdr3_aa: CASSGTLIAGYTF

clone_size: few
j_call: TRBJ1-2
d_call: TRBD1
cdr3_length: 14
v_call: TRBV5-1
cdr3_nt: TGCGCCAGCAGCGCGGCCGGGACAGGTGGCGGCTACACCTTC
cdr3_aa: CASSAAGTGGGYTF

clone_size: -
j_call: TRBJ2-1
d_call: TRBD2
cdr3_length: 16
v_call: TRBV28
cdr3_nt: TGTGCCAGCAGCCGGATATCTAGCGGATTCTACAATGAGCAGTTCTTC
cdr3_aa: CASSRISSGFYNEQFF

clone_size: many
j_call: TRBJ2-1
d_call: TRBD2
cdr3_length: 15
v_call: TRBV27
cdr3_nt: TGTGCCAGCAGGTCCGGGACTAGCGGCGACAGATCGCAGTTCTTC
cdr3_aa: CASRSGTSGDRSQFF

clone_size: many
j_call: TRBJ2-1
d_call: TRBD2
cdr3_length: 13
v_call: TRBV20-1
cdr3_nt: TGCAGTGCTAGCGGGGGGACCTACAATGAGCAGTTCTTC
cdr3_aa: CSASGGTYNEQFF

clone_size: many
j_call: TRBJ2-7
d_call: -
cdr3_length: 15
v_call: TRBV2
cdr3_nt: TGTGCCAGCAGTGAAGGGCCTGATACTTCCTACGAGCAGTACTTC
cdr3_aa: CASSEGPDTSYEQYF

clone_size: -
j_call: TRBJ2-7
d_call: TRBD2
cdr3_length: 14
v_call: TRBV20-1
cdr3_nt: TGCAGTGCTGGGGTGGCGGGGGGCTCTGGAGAGCAGTACTTC
cdr3_aa: CSAGVAGGSGEQYF

clone_size: many
j_call: TRBJ2-5
d_call: TRBD2
cdr3_length: 14
v_call: TRBV20-1
cdr3_nt: TGCAGTGCTAACCTGGCGGGGGGCAGGGAGACCCAGTACTTC
cdr3_aa: CSANLAGGRETQYF

clone_size: -
j_call: TRBJ2-2
d_call: -
cdr3_length: 16
v_call: TRBV9
cdr3_nt: TGTGCCAGCAGCGACCCGGGACATCGAAACACCGGGGAGCTGTTTTTT
cdr3_aa: CASSDPGHRNTGELFF

clone_size: -
j_call: TRBJ1-1
d_call: -
cdr3_length: 17
v_call: TRBV7-8
cdr3_nt: TGTGCCAGCAGCTTATTAGGGCCTCAGGCCGTGAACACTGAAGCTTTCTTT
cdr3_aa: CASSLLGPQAVNTEAFF

clone_size: few
j_call: TRBJ1-2
d_call: -
cdr3_length: 16
v_call: TRBV6-2/TRBV6-3
cdr3_nt: TGTGCCAGCAGTGATGGGTCGACAGTTACAGCCTATGGCTACACCTTC
cdr3_aa: CASSDGSTVTAYGYTF

clone_size: few
j_call: TRBJ1-1
d_call: -
cdr3_length: 12
v_call: TRBV7-2
cdr3_nt: TGTGCCAGCAGGGGGGGTGCCCCTGAAGCTTTCTTT
cdr3_aa: CASRGGAPEAFF

clone_size: many
j_call: TRBJ2-7
d_call: -
cdr3_length: 13
v_call: TRBV3-1
cdr3_nt: TGTGCCAGCAGCCAAGTAGATGGGGGCGAGCAGTACTTC
cdr3_aa: CASSQVDGGEQYF